The rows below give T cell receptor beta chains drawn from one sample of a study of blood T cell repertoires in COVID-19. Clones were read by immunoSEQ multiplex PCR, and TCRdb kept only the in-frame ones, dropping some. Here the sample spans some 250,000 clones, 85% to 90% being singletons. The sequenced sample was peripheral blood. These receptors were taken from a young woman with COVID-19, enrolled during active disease. Both conserved end residues are part of each CDR3. The D gene is left open where the match is weak. The size field is filled for only some rows; it gives once, few, many or a size class.

size | J | length | V | D | CDR3 | DNA
. | TRBJ2-1 | 16 | TRBV5-6 | TRBD2 | CASKKPSGRSYNEQFF | TGTGCCAGCAAGAAACCTAGCGGACGCTCCTACAATGAGCAGTTCTTC
. | TRBJ2-1 | 15 | TRBV11-2 | TRBD1 | CASSSGQGGSNEQFF | TGTGCCAGCAGCTCGGGACAGGGGGGCTCGAATGAGCAGTTCTTC
. | TRBJ1-4 | 16 | TRBV18 | TRBD1 | CASSPFMTGENEKLFF | TGTGCCAGCTCACCTTTTATGACAGGGGAAAATGAAAAACTGTTTTTT
. | TRBJ1-2 | 15 | TRBV28 | . | CASRPAGNLIYGYTF | TGTGCCAGCAGACCCGCGGGCAACCTCATCTATGGCTACACCTTC
. | TRBJ1-4 | 14 | TRBV2 | TRBD1 | CASNQGQRNEKLFF | TGTGCCAGCAACCAGGGACAGAGAAATGAAAAACTGTTTTTT
. | TRBJ2-3 | 16 | TRBV12-2 | . | CASRPALAVSTDTQYF | TGTGCAAGTCGCCCCGCGCTAGCGGTCAGCACAGATACGCAGTATTTT
. | TRBJ1-5 | 16 | TRBV6-1 | TRBD1 | CASSGQGIYSNQPQHF | TGTGCCAGCAGTGGACAGGGAATCTATAGCAATCAGCCCCAGCATTTT
. | TRBJ1-6 | 18 | TRBV10-3 | TRBD1 | CAISESLAGTADNSPLHF | TGTGCCATCAGTGAGTCTCTCGCCGGGACAGCCGATAATTCACCCCTCCACTTT
many | TRBJ2-2 | 16 | TRBV12-1 | . | CASSFYRDRGTGELFF | TGTGCCAGCAGCTTTTACCGGGATCGAGGCACCGGGGAGCTGTTTTTT
. | TRBJ1-3 | 14 | TRBV5-6 | . | CASSFLQSGNTIYF | TGTGCCAGCAGCTTCTTGCAGTCTGGAAACACCATATATTTT
. | TRBJ2-5 | 15 | TRBV13 | TRBD2 | CASSFSGGAQETQYF | TGTGCCAGCAGCTTTAGCGGGGGGGCGCAAGAGACCCAGTACTTC
. | TRBJ1-1 | 14 | TRBV5-1 | TRBD1 | CASSRTGGYTEAFF | TGCGCCAGCAGCAGAACAGGGGGTTACACTGAAGCTTTCTTT
. | TRBJ1-5 | 13 | TRBV11-2 | . | CASSLGRNQPQHF | TGTGCCAGCAGCTTAGGCAGAAATCAGCCCCAGCATTTT